This T cell receptor (beta chain) was sequenced for a study of blood T cells in healthy people across ages. Broader study findings: There was no known CMV status for donors, so expanded clonotype changes were possibly confounded. Both higher diversity and more naive CD4+ cells marked long-lived donors when set against aged donors.

Trimming took off 2 bases at V and 10 bases at J, with 16 bases between the two ends. This CDR3 is 14 amino acids long. CDR1 is SGHTA and CDR2 is FQGTGA in the germline V gene. This clonotype was counted between two and nine times. Its antigen is as yet unknown. A sample-barcoded 5' primer and a J-beta primer mix were used in a second PCR of roughly 7 to 12 cycles. TCRdb re-analysed the 5' RACE reads in MiXCR, keeping a single row per CDR3 protein. In the table there are more than 650,000 distinct CDR3 sequences, 25% to 30% of which are singletons. Donation came from healthy Caucasian individuals in Russia who were aged about 6 to 95. This sample was shared with a second study, whose subject was T cells of mothers and their children.

The J gene is TRBJ2-3, the V gene TRBV7-3; perhaps TRBD1 as D (6 bases). This TCR was recovered from a boy younger than 18 in good health. Sequenced sample: blood. The CDR3, as DNA: TGTGCCAGCAGCTTAGGGGGCGAGGCTCGGGCGCAGTATTTT. This sequence encodes CASSLGGEARAQYF.